This is a list of T cell receptor beta chains from one sample in a study of T cell responses to AZD1222 COVID-19 vaccine. Sequencing used immunoSEQ multiplex PCR; TCRdb keeps in-frame clones, though not all of them. This sample carries 150,000 to 200,000 clones, around 93% of them seen once, and the ten largest clones take 7.5% to 9.5%. Sequenced here: peripheral blood, sampled on day 0 of AZD1222 vaccination. These receptor sequences come from an adult in good health. Both conserved end residues are part of each CDR3. D genes are given only for firm matches. Rows may omit the clone size; those that give it use once, few, many or a size class.

d_call	v_call	clone_size	j_call	cdr3_aa	cdr3_nt
NA	TRBV7-8	NA	TRBJ1-1	CASSHQENTEAFF	TGTGCCAGCAGCCACCAGGAGAACACTGAAGCTTTCTTT
NA	TRBV7-3	once	TRBJ1-1	CASSPTGGPGTEAFF	TGTGCCAGCAGCCCGACGGGGGGTCCGGGCACTGAAGCTTTCTTT
NA	TRBV29-1	once	TRBJ2-7	CSVGSARDYEQYF	TGCAGCGTTGGTAGCGCTCGGGATTACGAGCAGTACTTC
NA	TRBV7-2	NA	TRBJ2-3	CASSFQGITDTQYF	TGTGCCAGCAGCTTTCAGGGGATCACAGATACGCAGTATTTT
NA	TRBV28	NA	TRBJ2-1	CASSLMGEQFF	TGTGCCAGCAGTTTAATGGGTGAGCAGTTCTTC
TRBD2	TRBV11-1	NA	TRBJ2-7	CASTPGLAGAEQYF	TGTGCCAGCACCCCCGGACTAGCGGGAGCCGAGCAGTACTTC
NA	TRBV20-1	NA	TRBJ1-1	CSASGRGGVNTEAFF	TGCAGTGCTAGTGGTCGGGGCGGGGTGAACACTGAAGCTTTCTTT
NA	TRBV9	NA	TRBJ2-6	CASSVESGKAVLTF	TGTGCCAGCAGCGTAGAGTCAGGGAAGGCAGTCCTGACTTTC
TRBD1	TRBV19	once	TRBJ2-1	CASNRRTGVNEQFF	TGTGCCAGTAATCGAAGAACAGGGGTAAATGAGCAGTTCTTC
NA	TRBV9	NA	TRBJ2-3	CASSVSGSSSTDTQYF	TGTGCCAGCAGCGTAAGCGGGTCTTCTAGCACAGATACGCAGTATTTT
NA	TRBV6-1	NA	TRBJ1-1	CASSDRTEAFF	TGTGCCAGCAGTGACCGCACTGAAGCTTTCTTT
NA	TRBV5-1	NA	TRBJ2-1	CASSLIIGEQFF	TGCGCCAGCAGCTTGATTATCGGTGAGCAGTTCTTC
NA	TRBV12-2	NA	TRBJ2-2	CASRAANTGELFF	TGTGCAAGTCGCGCCGCGAACACCGGGGAGCTGTTTTTT
NA	TRBV30	NA	TRBJ2-7	CAWTQPGPEFGDEQYF	TGTGCCTGGACCCAACCGGGACCGGAGTTCGGAGACGAGCAGTACTTC
TRBD1	TRBV6-5	few	TRBJ1-2	CASSYSTGGYGYTF	TGTGCCAGCAGTTACTCCACAGGGGGCTATGGCTACACCTTC
NA	TRBV30	NA	TRBJ2-3	CACCWTDTQYF	TGTGCCTGTTGCTGGACAGATACGCAGTATTTT
NA	TRBV30	once	TRBJ2-3	CAWSVDGVADTQYF	TGTGCCTGGAGTGTCGATGGGGTGGCAGATACGCAGTATTTT
TRBD1	TRBV5-4	NA	TRBJ2-5	CASSLGQQETQYF	TGTGCCAGCAGCCTGGGACAGCAAGAGACCCAGTACTTC
NA	TRBV4-2	NA	TRBJ1-1	CASSQVSGRGNTEAFF	TGTGCCAGCAGCCAAGTGTCGGGGCGTGGAAACACTGAAGCTTTCTTT
NA	TRBV2	NA	TRBJ2-2	CASSGPLAFTGELFF	TGTGCCAGCAGTGGTCCACTAGCCTTCACCGGGGAGCTGTTTTTT
NA	TRBV4-2	NA	TRBJ2-3	CASSQVGGSDTQYF	TGTGCCAGCAGCCAAGTTGGGGGCTCAGATACGCAGTATTTT
NA	TRBV5-1	NA	TRBJ2-2	CASSLTDMATGELFF	TGCGCCAGCAGCTTGACAGATATGGCCACCGGGGAGCTGTTTTTT
NA	TRBV30	NA	TRBJ2-5	CAWNRQETQYF	TGTGCCTGGAACCGCCAAGAGACCCAGTACTTC
NA	TRBV28	NA	TRBJ2-1	CASLPGQTFYNEQFF	TGTGCCAGCCTCCCTGGTCAAACTTTTTACAATGAGCAGTTCTTC
TRBD2	TRBV6-1	once	TRBJ2-7	CASSERPSGTSSYEQYF	TGTGCCAGCAGTGAAAGGCCTAGCGGGACTAGCTCCTACGAGCAGTACTTC
TRBD2	TRBV27	NA	TRBJ2-1	CASVGLAGGNEQFF	TGTGCCAGCGTGGGACTAGCGGGAGGTAATGAGCAGTTCTTC
TRBD1	TRBV6-1	NA	TRBJ1-4	CASSESGTAYNEKLFF	TGTGCCAGCAGTGAGTCGGGGACAGCCTATAATGAAAAACTGTTTTTT
NA	TRBV11-2	NA	TRBJ2-7	CASSLGPRGYEQYF	TGTGCCAGCAGCTTAGGGCCTAGGGGCTACGAGCAGTACTTC
TRBD2	TRBV20-1	NA	TRBJ2-5	CSASKDSGSQETQYF	TGCAGTGCTAGTAAGGATAGCGGGAGCCAAGAGACCCAGTACTTC
NA	TRBV28	NA	TRBJ1-4	CASRGGLANEKLFF	TGTGCCAGCAGGGGGGGCCTGGCTAATGAAAAACTGTTTTTT
TRBD2	TRBV7-6	NA	TRBJ2-1	CASSPPGLGYNEQFF	TGTGCCAGCAGCCCCCCGGGACTAGGCTACAATGAGCAGTTCTTC
TRBD2	TRBV5-1	once	TRBJ2-7	CASRPMGTSIYEQYF	TGCGCCAGCCGCCCGATGGGGACTAGCATCTACGAGCAGTACTTC
NA	TRBV6-5	NA	TRBJ2-7	CASSSLGVWDEQYF	TGTGCCAGCAGTTCCCTAGGGGTATGGGACGAGCAGTACTTC
NA	TRBV7-3	NA	TRBJ2-5	CASSPGRGETQYF	TGTGCCAGCAGCCCCGGCCGCGGAGAGACCCAGTACTTC
NA	TRBV4-2	NA	TRBJ2-5	CASSQDSQDETQYF	TGTGCCAGCAGCCAAGATTCACAGGATGAGACCCAGTACTTC
NA	TRBV28	NA	TRBJ1-5	CASSLPGQPQHF	TGTGCCAGCAGTCTTCCGGGTCAGCCCCAGCATTTT
TRBD2	TRBV2	NA	TRBJ2-1	CASVVSAGNEQFF	TGTGCCAGCGTCGTATCAGCGGGGAATGAGCAGTTCTTC
TRBD2	TRBV30	NA	TRBJ2-7	CAWSPSLGTSRHEQYF	TGTGCCTGGAGTCCATCCCTGGGGACTAGTCGGCACGAGCAGTACTTC
TRBD1	TRBV7-8	few	TRBJ1-6	CASSPDRGGNNSPLHF	TGTGCCAGCAGCCCCGACAGGGGAGGCAATAATTCACCCCTCCACTTT
NA	TRBV29-1	NA	TRBJ2-1	CSVRAASSRNEQFF	TGCAGCGTTAGGGCTGCCTCATCCCGCAATGAGCAGTTCTTC
NA	TRBV25-1	NA	TRBJ1-6	CASSEWWGANSPLHF	TGTGCCAGCAGTGAATGGTGGGGGGCTAATTCACCCCTCCACTTT
NA	TRBV13	NA	TRBJ2-3	CASSSDTDTQYF	TGTGCCAGCAGCTCCGACACAGATACGCAGTATTTT
TRBD2	TRBV29-1	NA	TRBJ2-1	CSVEREFQFF	TGCAGCGTGGAGCGGGAGTTCCAGTTCTTC
NA	TRBV2	once	TRBJ1-4	CASNYIKNEKLFF	TGTGCCAGCAATTACATAAAGAATGAAAAACTGTTTTTT
TRBD2	TRBV7-8	NA	TRBJ2-3	CASSPPGGTDTQYF	TGTGCCAGCAGCCCCCCGGGAGGGACAGATACGCAGTATTTT
NA	TRBV19	NA	TRBJ1-2	CASSIKGKNYGYTF	TGTGCCAGTAGTATTAAGGGAAAAAACTATGGCTACACCTTC